Listed here are 26 T cell receptor delta chains from one sample, sequenced in a study of Vδ1+ human thymocytes. Which antigens these TCRs recognize remains unknown. Findings and caveats of the study: Thymic TRG and TRD repertoires appeared highly polyclonal, with Gaussian CDR3 length distributions.

RNA was extracted from the cells and then reverse transcribed. CDR3 amplicons came from multiplex PCR with pooled V-gene forward and constant-region reverse primers. TCRdb reran clone calling via CATT on the multiplex PCR reads. Of more than 45,000 delta-chain clones listed, about 15% were seen once; the top ten hold about 0.4%. The sequenced sample was Vdelta1+ gamma-delta thymocytes from the thymus. Sample subset: FACS-sorted CD3+ TCRalphabeta- TCRVdelta1+ TCRVdelta2- thymocytes. All receptors come from a girl less than two years old who had congenital heart surgery.

In its sample, this clone was seen a few times. The chain employs TRDV1 and TRDJ1; TRDD3 aligns across 8 bases. The ends lost 2 bases at V and 0 bases at J; junction bases unmatched: 26. CDR1 is TSWWSYY and CDR2 is QGS in the germline V gene. The CDR3 contains 23 residues. The CDR3 protein is CALGEMSGDGTGGLEPHTDKLIF. The CDR3, as DNA: TGTGCTCTTGGGGAAATGTCGGGCGATGGGACTGGGGGGTTAGAGCCGCACACCGATAAACTCATCTTT.

This clone has a handful of counts. The chain links TRDV1 to TRDJ1; TRDD3 aligns across 8 bases. The CDR3 has 18 residues. Germline-derived CDR1 and CDR2 are TSWWSYY and QGS. Trimming cost V 5 bases and J 3 bases; bases outside gene matches: 17. CDR3: CALGKRDGGSGGADKLIF. CDR3 in DNA: TGTGCTCTTGGGAAACGTGATGGGGGATCAGGCGGGGCCGATAAACTCATCTTT.

This clone has just a few counts. The V and J genes are TRDV1 and TRDJ1; D remains unclear. The germline V and J ends were trimmed by 5 bases and 1 base, with 14 bases remaining between them. The CDR3 has 15 amino acids. Germline V gives CDR1 TSWWSYY, CDR2 QGS. In DNA, the CDR3 is TGTGCTCTTGGGAGCACATATGCGGTCACCGATAAACTCATCTTT. This sequence encodes CALGSTYAVTDKLIF.

This clone turned up a few times. The genes are TRDV1 and TRDJ1; TRDD3 matches 7 bases. This CDR3 contains 18 residues. The V segment lost 3 bases and the J segment 2 bases; nucleotides outside the gene matches: 15. Germline-derived CDR1 and CDR2 are TSWWSYY and QGS. CDR3 protein: CALGDLLQGGWETDKLIF. Here the CDR3 DNA reads TGTGCTCTTGGGGACCTCCTTCAAGGGGGATGGGAAACCGATAAACTCATCTTT.

This clone has more than one count but fewer than ten. The chain is built from TRDV1 and TRDJ1, with a weak D call TRDD3 (8 bases). CDR1 is TSWWSYY, CDR2 QGS, per germline. Deletions cut 4 bases from V and 3 bases from J, with 33 bases between. The CDR3 contains 21 residues. The CDR3 loop reads CALGVPPFLTWVGDDPDKLIF. In DNA, the CDR3 is TGTGCTCTTGGGGTACCCCCCTTCCTGACCTGGGTGGGGGATGATCCCGATAAACTCATCTTT.

This clone has more than one count but fewer than ten. V usage is TRDV1 and J usage is TRDJ1, with 13 bases identical to TRDD3. Trimming at V came to 2 bases and at J to 0 bases, leaving 36 bases not matched to a gene. The CDR3 consists of 28 residues. Germline V gene lookup returns CDR1 TSWWSYY and CDR2 QGS. CDR3 loop: CALGEGLRTSPAQLILGDTSGYTDKLIF. The CDR3 DNA sequence: TGTGCTCTTGGGGAAGGGTTGAGAACGAGTCCGGCCCAACTCATACTGGGGGATACGAGCGGGTACACCGATAAACTCATCTTT.

This clone was counted only a few times. The chain is built from TRDV1 and TRDJ1; the match to TRDD3 covers 8 bases. This CDR3 is 23 amino acids long. Germline trimming cut 1 base from V and 0 bases from J; bases unmatched to any gene: 25. Per germline, CDR1 TSWWSYY and CDR2 QGS. The CDR3 loop reads CALGEPLLIAGGPLSFYTDKLIF. In nucleotides, the CDR3 is TGTGCTCTTGGGGAACCCCTACTAATAGCTGGGGGACCTCTAAGCTTCTACACCGATAAACTCATCTTT.

This rearrangement joins TRDV1 to TRDJ1; D may match TRDD2 or TRDD3 (8 bases each). The ends were cut back, 3 bases at V and 0 bases at J, with 32 bases in the middle. The CDR3 runs 22 residues. Germline values: CDR1 TSWWSYY, CDR2 QGS. The CDR3 loop is CALGDGLPRGEGSGGHTDKLIF. CDR3 nucleotides: TGTGCTCTTGGGGATGGCCTTCCTAGAGGGGAAGGGTCTGGGGGACACACCGATAAACTCATCTTT.

A note on this clone: This specimen includes other DNA sequences encoding the same CDR3. J is TRDJ1 and V is TRDV1, with 11 bases that match TRDD3. Germline values: CDR1 TSWWSYY, CDR2 QGS. The CDR3 is 18 residues long. Trimming took 6 bases from V and 0 from J; bases not matched to a gene: 12. The DNA of the CDR3 is TGTGCTCTTGGTTGGCCTACGCTGGGGGATACTGACACCGATAAACTCATCTTT. Its translation is CALGWPTLGDTDTDKLIF.

There are a few counts of this clone. The V and J genes are TRDV1 and TRDJ1, with 7 positions matching TRDD3. CDR3 size: 21 residues. Germline values: CDR1 TSWWSYY, CDR2 QGS. V dropped 2 bases and J dropped 1; count of bases not matched to a gene: 22. As DNA, the CDR3 is TGTGCTCTTGGGGAATTAAAGTCCTCTCTCTACTGGGGACGCTTCACCGATAAACTCATCTTT. Amino acids: CALGELKSSLYWGRFTDKLIF.

This chain connects TRDV1 to TRDJ1; 9 positions match TRDD3. Trimming cost V 0 bases and J 10 bases; bases outside gene matches: 12. Germline V gene data show CDR1 as TSWWSYY and CDR2 as QGS. The CDR3 extends over 16 amino acids. The CDR3 nucleotides read TGTGCTCTTGGGGAACTGTCTTCCTGGGGATACGAAGGACTCATCTTT. Its translation: CALGELSSWGYEGLIF.

The J gene is TRDJ1, the V gene TRDV1, with a possible D match to TRDD3 (5 bases). V lost 3 bases and J 0 bases, leaving 26 bases between the germline ends. The CDR3 has 20 amino acids. Germline V gene data show CDR1 as TSWWSYY and CDR2 as QGS. The CDR3 reads CALGEGPLTTRGFNTDKLIF. The CDR3 DNA reads as TGTGCTCTTGGGGAGGGCCCGCTTACTACCCGGGGGTTTAACACCGATAAACTCATCTTT.

The chain joins TRDV1 to TRDJ1, with D maybe TRDD2 (8 bases). The germline CDR1 and CDR2 sequences are TSWWSYY and QGS. This CDR3 has 20 residues. V was shortened by 3 bases and J by 7 bases, with 33 bases between the two germline ends. The DNA for the CDR3 is TGTGCTCTTGGGGAGATAAACTTCCTACGCGGGATACATGGGACGTCTAAACTCATCTTT. It codes for CALGEINFLRGIHGTSKLIF.

On this clone: At one of its ends the junction is not consistent with the germline gene, which may arise from a read error. The V gene is TRDV1, the J gene TRDJ1, with 12 bases fitting TRDD3. Germline V gene lookup returns CDR1 TSWWSYY and CDR2 QGS. The CDR3 spans 23 residues. CDR3 DNA sequence: TGTGCTCTTGGGGAAGTGAGGATGGAGTGCCGGACCGGTACTGGGGGATACACCGATAAACTCACCTTT. It translates to CALGEVRMECRTGTGGYTDKLTF.

V gene TRDV1 combines with J gene TRDJ1; tentatively, D is TRDD3 (7 bases). Trimming left V 3 bases short and J 0 bases short, with 29 bases between. Germline V lookup: CDR1 TSWWSYY, CDR2 QGS. This CDR3 contains 21 residues. This chain's CDR3 is CALGENLLRRTGDYYTDKLIF. The DNA of the CDR3 is TGTGCTCTTGGGGAGAACCTCCTACGGCGTACTGGGGACTACTACACCGATAAACTCATCTTT.

The chain recombines TRDV1 with TRDJ1; the match to TRDD3 covers 13 bases. Unmatched junction bases numbered 29, after V lost 1 base and J lost 0 bases. CDR1 and CDR2 from the germline V gene are TSWWSYY and QGS. This CDR3 spans 26 amino acids. The CDR3 DNA reads TGTGCTCTTGGGGAACCGTTCCCCCCCTTTTTACTGGGGGATACGAACTACGTCAAGTACACCGATAAACTCATCTTT. It specifies CALGEPFPPFLLGDTNYVKYTDKLIF.

The chain carries TRDV1 and TRDJ1, with D possibly being TRDD2 (5 bases). The V gene lost 3 bases and the J gene lost 1 base, with 18 bases spanning the gap. Germline V gene lookup returns CDR1 TSWWSYY and CDR2 QGS. The CDR3 length is 17 residues. For the CDR3, the DNA is TGTGCTCTTGGGGACTTCCAGTCGTACGGAACCACCGATAAACTCATCTTT. This encodes CALGDFQSYGTTDKLIF.

The chain joins TRDV1 to TRDJ1, with unresolved D. This CDR3 has 12 amino acids. With 4 bases removed from V and 1 base from J, the gap between germline ends came to 4 bases. In germline, CDR1 is TSWWSYY, CDR2 QGS. CDR3 loop: CALGVLTDKLIF. The CDR3 bases are TGTGCTCTTGGGGTTCTCACCGATAAACTCATCTTT.

This clone showed up just a few times. The J gene is TRDJ1, the V gene TRDV1, with D tentatively TRDD3 (6 bases). CDR1 is TSWWSYY, CDR2 QGS, per germline. This CDR3 has 19 amino acids. V lost 1 base and J lost 1, with 22 bases in between. Here the CDR3 DNA reads TGTGCTCTTGGGGAACAGAAGATATGGGGGGCCCCCTTCACCGATAAACTCATCTTT. Its protein product is CALGEQKIWGAPFTDKLIF.

This clone was counted only a few times. This chain links TRDV1 with TRDJ1; D gene ambiguous. The CDR3 has 22 amino acids. Per germline, CDR1 TSWWSYY and CDR2 QGS. The V and J ends lost 5 bases and 2 bases respectively, with 36 bases between them. CDR3 nucleotide sequence: TGTGCTCTTGGGCCCCAATGCAGCTCTAGGTTGGAGTTTCACGATGGGACCGATAAACTCATCTTT. It codes for CALGPQCSSRLEFHDGTDKLIF.

A few counts support this clone. The J gene is TRDJ1, the V gene TRDV1; 9 bases match TRDD2. This CDR3 spans 19 amino acids. V lost 7 bases, J lost 2 bases, and 20 bases stayed unmatched. Germline CDR1 reads TSWWSYY; CDR2 reads QGS. The DNA of the CDR3 is TGTGCTCTTGTGCCTTCCTACGGGCCTGGGGCTAGTTGGACCGATAAACTCATCTTT. Protein sequence: CALVPSYGPGASWTDKLIF.

The rearrangement links TRDV1 to TRDJ1; weak D call: TRDD3 (6 bases). The CDR3 totals 18 residues. Germline V gene sequence: CDR1 TSWWSYY, CDR2 QGS. Trimming pared 4 bases from V and 3 bases from J, leaving 24 bases between. The CDR3 region is CALGAPILGTSGSDKLIF. CDR3 nucleotide sequence: TGTGCTCTTGGGGCACCTATCCTGGGGACTTCGGGGTCCGATAAACTCATCTTT.

This chain joins TRDV1 and TRDJ1, with a possible D match to TRDD2 (6 bases). The CDR3 is 19 residues long. V lost 4 bases and J lost 0, with 24 bases in between. CDR1 and CDR2 from the germline V gene are TSWWSYY and QGS. CDR3 in DNA: TGTGCTCTTGGGGCCGCGGCTCCTACGATCGGGAGAGACACCGATAAACTCATCTTT. Protein: CALGAAAPTIGRDTDKLIF.

The chain has TRDV1 and TRDJ1, with TRDD3 identical over 9 bases. V lost 5 bases, J lost 0 bases, and 10 bases stayed unmatched. Germline assignment: CDR1 TSWWSYY and CDR2 QGS. The CDR3 has 17 residues. CDR3 loop: CALGRVNWGTYTDKLIF. CDR3 nucleotides: TGTGCTCTTGGGAGGGTCAACTGGGGGACCTACACCGATAAACTCATCTTT.

This clone was picked up a small number of times. The chain combines TRDV1 with TRDJ1, with D uncertain. CDR1 and CDR2 from the germline V gene are TSWWSYY and QGS. V was clipped by 1 base and J by 0 bases, with 15 bases between them. The CDR3 spans 17 residues. DNA for the CDR3: TGTGCTCTTGGGGAACCCCGGCGTGAATTGTACACCGATAAACTCATCTTT. It codes for CALGEPRRELYTDKLIF.

V is TRDV1 and J is TRDJ1, with a possible D match to TRDD3 (6 bases). This CDR3 is 16 amino acids long. V dropped 4 bases and J dropped 1 base, with 16 bases sitting between them. CDR1 is TSWWSYY and CDR2 is QGS in the germline V gene. The CDR3 reads CALGAPRYASTDKLIF. The CDR3 DNA is TGTGCTCTTGGGGCGCCGCGATACGCGTCCACCGATAAACTCATCTTT.